This TCR beta chain comes out of a study of PD-1 blockade in mismatch repair-deficient tumors. This clone was counted a single time. Germline V gives CDR1 GTSNPN, CDR2 SVGIG (reference sequence). The junction had 9 bases not matched to a gene; V was cut back by 4 bases and J by 9 bases. This CDR3 is 14 amino acids long. Assay used: immunoSEQ multiplex PCR; TCRdb lists only in-frame clones, some missing. The sample shows about 100,000 clones, roughly four fifths of them seen only once. This TCR came from an adult with mismatch repair-deficient cancer. This specimen consisted of peripheral blood, obtained roughly eight months after starting pembrolizumab. The rearrangement links TRBV30 to TRBJ2-1; 10 bases match TRBD2. The CDR3 reads CAWNPSGSRGEQFF. The CDR3 region has the DNA TGTGCCTGGAACCCTAGCGGGAGTAGAGGTGAGCAGTTCTTC.